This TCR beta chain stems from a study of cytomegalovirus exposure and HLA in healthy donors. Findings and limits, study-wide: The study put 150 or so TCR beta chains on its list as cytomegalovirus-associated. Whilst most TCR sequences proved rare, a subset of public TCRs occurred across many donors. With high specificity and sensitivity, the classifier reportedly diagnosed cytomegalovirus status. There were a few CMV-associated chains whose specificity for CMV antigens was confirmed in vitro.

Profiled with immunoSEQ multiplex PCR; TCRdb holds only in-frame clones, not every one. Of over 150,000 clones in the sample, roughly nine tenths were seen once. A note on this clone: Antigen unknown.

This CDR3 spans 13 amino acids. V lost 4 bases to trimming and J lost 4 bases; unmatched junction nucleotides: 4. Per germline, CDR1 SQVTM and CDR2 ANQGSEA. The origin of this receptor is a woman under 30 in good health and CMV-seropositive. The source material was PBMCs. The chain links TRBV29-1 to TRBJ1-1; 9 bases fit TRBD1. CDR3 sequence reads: CSVGGQGPTEAFF. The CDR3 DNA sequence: TGCAGCGTTGGGGGACAGGGCCCCACTGAAGCTTTCTTT.